This record covers a single T cell receptor (beta chain). Its antigen remains unidentified. These data are taken from a study of T cells in localized non-small cell lung cancer. Points from the study as a whole: Uninvolved adjacent lung showed the highest T cell clonality, exceeding tumor.

Using immunoSEQ multiplex PCR, the repertoire was profiled, and TCRdb retains in-frame clones only, with some absent. The sample has approximately 65,000 clones; roughly 80% are singletons. J gave up 5 bases and V 5 bases, and 8 bases lay outside the gene matches. This CDR3 has 14 residues. Germline V CDR1 and CDR2: SGHTA, FQGTGA. Sequences were derived from PBMCs, sampled before any cancer treatment. The TCR was taken from a man aged 35 to 69 with stage II lung adenocarcinoma. J is TRBJ2-5 and V is TRBV7-3; 7 bases agree with TRBD1. The CDR3: CASSPTGDRETQYF. CDR3 DNA: TGTGCCAGCAGCCCTACAGGGGACCGGGAGACCCAGTACTTC. The full variable domain, rest sourced from reference TRBV7-3 and TRBJ2-5, is GAGVSQTPSNKVTEKGKYVELRCDPISGHTALYWYRQSLGQGPEFLIYFQGTGAADDSGLPNDRFFAVRPEGSVSTLKIQRTERGDSAVYLCASSPTGDRETQYFGPGTRLLVL.